This is a list of T cell receptor beta chains from one sample in a study of T-cell memory formation after mild COVID-19. TCRdb re-called the 5' RACE reads through MiXCR, storing one row per CDR3 protein. The profile covers about 390,000 distinct CDR3 sequences, with roughly 21% appearing a single time and roughly an eighth taken by the ten largest. Sequencing was done on a sample of PBMCs or a T cell subset sorted from them (not recorded which). These receptors all stem from an adult woman who had mild COVID-19 (a few samples of this study predate the infection). Cell type and time point are not known. CDR3s include the opening cysteine and the closing phenylalanine or tryptophan. The order of the fields is CDR3 protein, CDR3 DNA, clone size, V gene, J gene, D gene. D genes are given only for firm matches. Clone sizes are given selectively: once, few, many, or a class where the clone is expanded.

CDR3aa: CASRSGRAVHEQFF
CDR3nt: TGTGCCAGCAGAAGCGGGAGGGCCGTCCATGAGCAGTTCTTC
abundance: -
v_gene: TRBV6-5
j_gene: TRBJ2-1
d_gene: TRBD2

CDR3aa: CASRESNTIYF
CDR3nt: TGTGCCAGCAGGGAGAGCAACACCATATATTTT
abundance: -
v_gene: TRBV7-6
j_gene: TRBJ1-3
d_gene: -

CDR3aa: CASGTGAAYGYTF
CDR3nt: TGTGCTAGCGGCACTGGGGCAGCCTATGGCTACACCTTC
abundance: -
v_gene: TRBV12-5
j_gene: TRBJ1-2
d_gene: -

CDR3aa: CASSYTARTGRNTEAFF
CDR3nt: TGTGCCAGCAGTTACACTGCCCGGACAGGCCGGAACACTGAAGCTTTCTTT
abundance: -
v_gene: TRBV6-6
j_gene: TRBJ1-1
d_gene: TRBD1

CDR3aa: CAWSSGVHYTF
CDR3nt: TGTGCCTGGAGTAGCGGGGTCCACTACACCTTC
abundance: -
v_gene: TRBV30
j_gene: TRBJ1-2
d_gene: -

CDR3aa: CASSPRWAGTEEQYF
CDR3nt: TGCGCCAGCAGCCCCCGATGGGCCGGGACGGAGGAGCAGTACTTC
abundance: once
v_gene: TRBV5-1
j_gene: TRBJ2-7
d_gene: -

CDR3aa: CSARDAEETSAYEQYF
CDR3nt: TGCAGTGCTAGGGACGCAGAGGAGACTAGCGCCTACGAGCAGTACTTC
abundance: -
v_gene: TRBV20-1
j_gene: TRBJ2-7
d_gene: TRBD2

CDR3aa: CASSLTTGPSPLHF
CDR3nt: TGTGCCAGCAGCTTAACGACGGGACCTTCACCCCTCCACTTT
abundance: few
v_gene: TRBV7-3
j_gene: TRBJ1-6
d_gene: -

CDR3aa: CASSYNQGTSGANVLTF
CDR3nt: TGTGCCAGCAGTTACAACCAGGGGACCTCTGGGGCCAACGTCCTGACTTTC
abundance: few
v_gene: TRBV12-3/TRBV12-4
j_gene: TRBJ2-6
d_gene: -

CDR3aa: CASGTGTILNTEAFF
CDR3nt: TGTGCCAGCGGAACCGGGACTATCTTGAACACTGAAGCTTTCTTT
abundance: -
v_gene: TRBV21-1
j_gene: TRBJ1-1
d_gene: -

CDR3aa: CAWGTRDRNYEQYF
CDR3nt: TGTGCCTGGGGAACCCGGGACAGAAACTACGAGCAGTACTTC
abundance: few
v_gene: TRBV30
j_gene: TRBJ2-7
d_gene: TRBD1

CDR3aa: CASSRVVLAGSRQFF
CDR3nt: TGTGCCAGCAGTCGTGTGGTGTTAGCGGGAAGTCGGCAGTTCTTC
abundance: -
v_gene: TRBV12-3/TRBV12-4
j_gene: TRBJ2-1
d_gene: TRBD2

CDR3aa: CASSYPGQGTNEQYF
CDR3nt: TGTGCCAGCAGTTACCCGGGACAGGGCACGAACGAGCAGTACTTC
abundance: -
v_gene: TRBV6-5
j_gene: TRBJ2-7
d_gene: TRBD1

CDR3aa: CASSSQGGEQYF
CDR3nt: TGTGCCAGCAGCTCTCAGGGCGGCGAGCAGTACTTC
abundance: -
v_gene: TRBV11-2
j_gene: TRBJ2-7
d_gene: -

CDR3aa: CASSHRQGQPQHF
CDR3nt: TGCGCCAGCAGCCACAGACAGGGCCAGCCCCAGCATTTT
abundance: few
v_gene: TRBV4-1
j_gene: TRBJ1-5
d_gene: TRBD1

CDR3aa: CASSFRLANEQFF
CDR3nt: TGTGCCAGCAGCTTTAGACTAGCCAATGAGCAGTTCTTC
abundance: -
v_gene: TRBV7-9
j_gene: TRBJ2-1
d_gene: TRBD2

CDR3aa: CASSQDGTYGYTF
CDR3nt: TGCGCCAGCAGCCAGGACGGGACCTATGGCTACACCTTC
abundance: -
v_gene: TRBV4-1
j_gene: TRBJ1-2
d_gene: -

CDR3aa: CASSPRLAGQLGYNEQFF
CDR3nt: TGTGCCAGCAGCCCCCGACTAGCGGGGCAGCTAGGTTACAATGAGCAGTTCTTC
abundance: -
v_gene: TRBV4-2
j_gene: TRBJ2-1
d_gene: TRBD2

CDR3aa: CASSPRTSGGVEQYF
CDR3nt: TGTGCCAGCTCACCAAGGACTAGCGGGGGCGTCGAGCAGTACTTC
abundance: -
v_gene: TRBV18
j_gene: TRBJ2-7
d_gene: TRBD2

CDR3aa: CASSHGTYEQYF
CDR3nt: TGTGCCAGCAGCCATGGCACCTACGAGCAGTACTTC
abundance: many
v_gene: TRBV3-1
j_gene: TRBJ2-7
d_gene: -

CDR3aa: CASSLVSGQGTAQYF
CDR3nt: TGTGCCAGCAGTTTAGTTTCAGGACAGGGAACGGCCCAGTACTTC
abundance: many
v_gene: TRBV12-3/TRBV12-4
j_gene: TRBJ2-5
d_gene: TRBD1

CDR3aa: CATSRDLGWVTEAFF
CDR3nt: TGTGCCACCAGCAGAGATCTGGGGTGGGTCACTGAAGCTTTCTTT
abundance: -
v_gene: TRBV15
j_gene: TRBJ1-1
d_gene: -

CDR3aa: CATNSRSGEKLFF
CDR3nt: TGTGCCACCAATTCTAGGTCCGGTGAAAAACTGTTTTTT
abundance: few
v_gene: TRBV2
j_gene: TRBJ1-4
d_gene: -

CDR3aa: CASSLQRREGLNF
CDR3nt: TGTGCCAGCAGCTTACAGAGGCGGGAGGGCCTGAACTTC
abundance: many
v_gene: TRBV7-2
j_gene: TRBJ2-7
d_gene: TRBD2

CDR3aa: CASSQAAKNYNEQFF
CDR3nt: TGTGCCAGCAGCCAAGCTGCCAAAAACTACAATGAGCAGTTCTTC
abundance: few
v_gene: TRBV16
j_gene: TRBJ2-1
d_gene: -

CDR3aa: CASSPIPETQYF
CDR3nt: TGTGCCAGCAGCCCCATTCCAGAGACCCAGTACTTC
abundance: few
v_gene: TRBV7-2
j_gene: TRBJ2-5
d_gene: -

CDR3aa: CASSAKSYEQYF
CDR3nt: TGCGCCAGCAGCGCGAAATCCTACGAGCAGTACTTC
abundance: few
v_gene: TRBV5-1
j_gene: TRBJ2-7
d_gene: -

CDR3aa: CASSRPGNQPQHF
CDR3nt: TGTGCCAGCAGCCGACCCGGCAATCAGCCCCAGCATTTT
abundance: -
v_gene: TRBV7-2
j_gene: TRBJ1-5
d_gene: -

CDR3aa: CASSPWVFQPEQFF
CDR3nt: TGTGCCAGCAGCCCCTGGGTGTTTCAACCAGAGCAGTTCTTC
abundance: few
v_gene: TRBV5-6
j_gene: TRBJ2-1
d_gene: -

CDR3aa: CATSDLEGQPSSF
CDR3nt: TGTGCCACCAGTGATTTGGAGGGACAACCATCTTCCTTT
abundance: few
v_gene: TRBV24-1
j_gene: TRBJ1-1
d_gene: -

CDR3aa: CASSSSFEGYNEQFF
CDR3nt: TGTGCCAGCAGCTCTTCATTCGAGGGCTACAATGAGCAGTTCTTC
abundance: -
v_gene: TRBV5-6
j_gene: TRBJ2-1
d_gene: -

CDR3aa: CASSQRRAVETQYF
CDR3nt: TGTGCCAGCAGCCAACGGCGGGCCGTGGAGACCCAGTACTTC
abundance: -
v_gene: TRBV3-1
j_gene: TRBJ2-5
d_gene: -

CDR3aa: CATSRGSLLNTGELFF
CDR3nt: TGTGCCACCAGCAGAGGCAGCCTACTGAACACCGGGGAGCTGTTTTTT
abundance: few
v_gene: TRBV15
j_gene: TRBJ2-2
d_gene: -

CDR3aa: CSARETLNQPQHF
CDR3nt: TGCAGTGCTAGAGAGACACTCAATCAGCCCCAGCATTTT
abundance: few
v_gene: TRBV20-1
j_gene: TRBJ1-5
d_gene: -

CDR3aa: CASSSKPYDRGHRETQYF
CDR3nt: TGTGCCAGCAGCTCGAAACCCTACGACAGGGGGCATAGGGAGACCCAGTACTTC
abundance: -
v_gene: TRBV7-8
j_gene: TRBJ2-5
d_gene: TRBD1

CDR3aa: CASSPGLGGDEQYF
CDR3nt: TGTGCCAGCTCACCAGGGTTAGGGGGCGACGAGCAGTACTTC
abundance: few
v_gene: TRBV18
j_gene: TRBJ2-7
d_gene: TRBD1

CDR3aa: CASSQWYGERLAKNIQYF
CDR3nt: TGTGCCAGCAGCCAGTGGTACGGGGAGCGTTTAGCCAAAAACATTCAGTACTTC
abundance: many
v_gene: TRBV3-1
j_gene: TRBJ2-4
d_gene: -

CDR3aa: CASTPAAGRGEQFF
CDR3nt: TGTGCCAGCACCCCCGCCGCGGGCCGGGGTGAGCAGTTCTTC
abundance: -
v_gene: TRBV27
j_gene: TRBJ2-1
d_gene: -

CDR3aa: CAISEFIGQGRNIQYF
CDR3nt: TGTGCCATCAGTGAGTTTATTGGACAGGGGAGGAACATTCAGTACTTC
abundance: -
v_gene: TRBV10-3
j_gene: TRBJ2-4
d_gene: TRBD1

CDR3aa: CASSPPTRLASRTGELFF
CDR3nt: TGTGCCAGCAGTCCACCGACGAGGTTAGCGTCTCGAACCGGGGAGCTGTTTTTT
abundance: few
v_gene: TRBV6-5
j_gene: TRBJ2-2
d_gene: -

CDR3aa: CASSWGTQETQYF
CDR3nt: TGTGCCAGCAGTTGGGGGACCCAAGAGACCCAGTACTTC
abundance: few
v_gene: TRBV28
j_gene: TRBJ2-5
d_gene: -

CDR3aa: CASSSQPGVSYEQYF
CDR3nt: TGTGCCAGCAGTTCTCAACCGGGGGTCTCCTACGAGCAGTACTTC
abundance: -
v_gene: TRBV6-6
j_gene: TRBJ2-7
d_gene: -

CDR3aa: CAWSVGRTSGRGDTQYF
CDR3nt: TGTGCCTGGAGTGTAGGCCGGACTAGCGGGAGGGGGGATACGCAGTATTTT
abundance: -
v_gene: TRBV30
j_gene: TRBJ2-3
d_gene: TRBD2

CDR3aa: CASSAETSGTDTQYF
CDR3nt: TGTGCCAGCAGCGCCGAGACTAGCGGCACAGATACGCAGTATTTT
abundance: few
v_gene: TRBV9
j_gene: TRBJ2-3
d_gene: TRBD2

CDR3aa: CASSIRGGDPADTQYF
CDR3nt: TGTGCCAGCAGCATAAGGGGCGGGGACCCGGCAGATACGCAGTATTTT
abundance: few
v_gene: TRBV7-3
j_gene: TRBJ2-3
d_gene: -

CDR3aa: CASSFQQGVNTEAFF
CDR3nt: TGTGCCAGCAGCTTCCAACAGGGGGTAAACACTGAAGCTTTCTTT
abundance: few
v_gene: TRBV7-6
j_gene: TRBJ1-1
d_gene: TRBD1

CDR3aa: CASSILDDRAYEQYF
CDR3nt: TGTGCCAGCAGCATTTTGGACGACAGGGCCTACGAGCAGTACTTC
abundance: many
v_gene: TRBV9
j_gene: TRBJ2-7
d_gene: TRBD1

CDR3aa: CASSIDDGQTEAFF
CDR3nt: TGTGCCAGTAGTATAGACGACGGTCAGACTGAAGCTTTCTTT
abundance: -
v_gene: TRBV19
j_gene: TRBJ1-1
d_gene: -

CDR3aa: CASSLASGHQPQHF
CDR3nt: TGTGCCAGCAGCTTAGCGTCGGGGCATCAGCCCCAGCATTTT
abundance: -
v_gene: TRBV7-8
j_gene: TRBJ1-5
d_gene: -

CDR3aa: CASSPEGKRRPHRELFF
CDR3nt: TGTGCCAGCTCTCCTGAGGGAAAGCGGAGACCACACCGGGAGCTGTTTTTT
abundance: few
v_gene: TRBV21-1
j_gene: TRBJ2-2
d_gene: -

CDR3aa: CASSRFDSSYNEQFF
CDR3nt: TGTGCCAGCAGCAGGTTTGACTCCTCCTACAATGAGCAGTTCTTC
abundance: few
v_gene: TRBV7-2
j_gene: TRBJ2-1
d_gene: -

CDR3aa: CASSQSLGGELFF
CDR3nt: TGTGCCAGCAGCCAATCCCTCGGCGGGGAGCTGTTTTTT
abundance: -
v_gene: TRBV3-1
j_gene: TRBJ2-2
d_gene: -

CDR3aa: CASSLGPLGGYEQYF
CDR3nt: TGCGCCAGCAGCTTGGGCCCCTTGGGGGGGTACGAGCAGTACTTC
abundance: -
v_gene: TRBV5-1
j_gene: TRBJ2-7
d_gene: TRBD2

CDR3aa: CASSLVLSNEKLFF
CDR3nt: TGCGCCAGCAGCCTTGTCTTAAGTAATGAAAAACTGTTTTTT
abundance: -
v_gene: TRBV4-3
j_gene: TRBJ1-4
d_gene: -

CDR3aa: CASSLGLRRGYTF
CDR3nt: TGTGCCAGCAGCCTCGGCCTTAGAAGAGGCTACACCTTC
abundance: -
v_gene: TRBV14
j_gene: TRBJ1-2
d_gene: -

CDR3aa: CASSYGSGITNEQFF
CDR3nt: TGTGCCAGCAGTTACGGCTCGGGGATTACCAATGAGCAGTTCTTC
abundance: -
v_gene: TRBV6-2/TRBV6-3
j_gene: TRBJ2-1
d_gene: -

CDR3aa: CASSLSSGTGTDTQYF
CDR3nt: TGTGCCAGCAGCTTGTCTAGCGGGACTGGGACAGATACGCAGTATTTT
abundance: many
v_gene: TRBV7-2
j_gene: TRBJ2-3
d_gene: TRBD2

CDR3aa: CASSQGGSGTPYNEQFF
CDR3nt: TGTGCCAGCAGCCAAGGCGGGAGCGGGACACCTTACAATGAGCAGTTCTTC
abundance: -
v_gene: TRBV4-2
j_gene: TRBJ2-1
d_gene: -

CDR3aa: CASSAGRTWGEQYF
CDR3nt: TGTGCCAGCAGTGCCGGGAGGACCTGGGGTGAGCAGTACTTC
abundance: -
v_gene: TRBV2
j_gene: TRBJ2-7
d_gene: TRBD2